A single sample gave rise to the 6 T cell receptor beta chains below, sequenced in a study of T-cell reconstitution after alpha-beta-depleted transplantation in children. Unique molecular identifiers were incorporated when the TCRbeta library was constructed. MiXCR, run by TCRdb on the PCR reads, gives a single entry per CDR3 protein. The table shows 28,000 or so distinct CDR3 sequences, with roughly a sixth occurring only once. The specimen was PBMCs, mostly from graft donor cells, collected 60 days after TCRalphabeta/CD19-depleted stem cell transplant. The receptor source for this set is a male patient aged 2 to 10 who had a stem cell transplant for acute lymphoblastic leukemia, so the T cells may come from the graft donor.

This clonotype was seen more than once but under ten times. The chain combines TRBV7-2 with TRBJ2-2, with D possibly being TRBD1 (6 bases). The CDR3 contains 12 residues. Germline V lookup: CDR1 SGHTA, CDR2 FQGNSA. Trimming cost V 6 bases and J 7 bases, with 9 bases left between them. CDR3 sequence reads: CASRGAGGELFF. The CDR3 DNA is TGTGCCAGCAGGGGGGCTGGCGGGGAGCTGTTTTTT.

The V and J genes are TRBV12-3 or TRBV12-4 and TRBJ2-1, with D perhaps TRBD1 (5 bases). Trimming removed 3 bases at V and 5 bases at J, with 8 bases between. This CDR3 has 13 amino acids. The DNA for the CDR3 is TGTGCCAGCAGTTTTAGGGGTCACAATGAGCAGTTCTTC. Protein product: CASSFRGHNEQFF.

This clonotype was seen a few times. V and J are TRBV6-6 and TRBJ2-7; tentative D call: TRBD1 (6 bases). Germline assignment: CDR1 MNHNY and CDR2 SVGAGI (reference sequence). The CDR3 contains 13 residues. V was trimmed by 2 bases and J by 6 bases, leaving 11 bases between them. This CDR3 reads CASSYIQGAEQYF. For the CDR3, the DNA is TGTGCCAGCAGTTACATACAGGGTGCCGAGCAGTACTTC.

This rearrangement joins TRBV4-1 to TRBJ2-1; 14 bases line up with TRBD2. Germline V lookup: CDR1 MGHRA, CDR2 YSYEKL. The CDR3 runs to 17 residues. After removal of 4 bases from V and 8 bases from J, the junction contained 10 bases not matched to a gene. The CDR3 spells CASSRLEGTSGSDEQFF. In DNA form, the CDR3 reads TGCGCCAGCAGCCGCCTGGAGGGGACTAGCGGGAGTGATGAGCAGTTCTTC.

This clonotype showed up many times. The chain recombines TRBV7-9 with TRBJ2-2; 11 nucleotides agree with TRBD2. The CDR3 consists of 19 residues. The germline CDR1 and CDR2 sequences are SEHNR and FQNEAQ (reference sequence). V lost 5 bases and J lost 5; bases outside the gene matches: 16. This CDR3 reads CASSLGPSGGLQSTGELFF. CDR3 nucleotides: TGTGCCAGCAGCCTCGGGCCTAGCGGGGGGCTTCAATCGACCGGGGAGCTGTTTTTT.

This clonotype showed up just a few times. This chain joins TRBV20-1 and TRBJ1-1; maybe TRBD1 (6 bases). Trimming removed 6 bases at V and 3 bases at J, with 11 bases between. Germline assignment: CDR1 DFQATT and CDR2 SNEGSKA (reference sequence). CDR3 length: 12 amino acids. CDR3 in DNA: TGCAGTGCCGGGGGCTGGTACACTGAAGCTTTCTTT. It encodes CSAGGWYTEAFF.